This T cell receptor (beta chain) is drawn from a study of cytomegalovirus exposure and HLA in healthy donors. For the study at large: Earlier findings included about 120 million unique TCR beta sequences obtained from 150 million to 200 million T cells.

The CDR3 length is 14 residues. Germline V CDR1 and CDR2: SGHRS, YFSETQ. The ends were cut back, 0 bases at V and 3 bases at J, with 6 bases in the middle. Vbeta (60) and Jbeta (13) primers were used in the PCR. The protocol was immunoSEQ multiplex PCR, while the TCRdb copy is restricted to in-frame clones and leaves out a portion. This sample yields 200,000 or so clones, of which 65% to 80% are seen a single time; around 16% belongs to the top ten. General study findings and limits: 150 to 200 TCR beta chains were listed as cytomegalovirus-associated.

As concerns this clone: As yet, its antigen is unknown.

The TCR sequence derives from a man aged 35-49 years in good health and CMV-seronegative. V is TRBV5-1 and J is TRBJ2-2, with D tentatively TRBD2 (5 bases). Sequenced sample: PBMCs. The CDR3 is CASSLAGDTGELFF. The DNA of the CDR3 is TGCGCCAGCAGCTTGGCCGGGGACACCGGGGAGCTGTTTTTT.